The 21 T cell receptor beta chains below all came from one sample that was sequenced in a study of early T cells in non-severe SARS-CoV-2 infection. TCRdb reprocessed the 5' RACE reads with MiXCR, giving one entry per CDR3 protein. This table holds some 62,000 distinct CDR3 sequences, 8% to 10% found once. The sample taken for sequencing was whole blood. The receptors originated from an adult who was a healthcare worker with PCR-confirmed SARS-CoV-2 infection or an uninfected control (not recorded which).

At least ten counts were recorded for this clonotype. The chain joins TRBV12-3 or TRBV12-4 to TRBJ1-1; D remains unclear. The CDR3 covers 15 residues. V lost 0 bases and J lost 5, with 13 bases in between. CDR3 nucleotides: TGTGCCAGCAGTTTAGCGCGAGGAAGTGGGACTGAAGCTTTCTTT. As protein: CASSLARGSGTEAFF.

The genes are TRBV12-3 or TRBV12-4 and TRBJ1-1; possible D gene TRBD1, 5 bases. The CDR3 is made up of 12 amino acids. Trimming removed 3 bases at V and 8 bases at J, with 10 bases between. The CDR3 region is CASSFRGWEAFF. CDR3 coding DNA: TGTGCCAGCAGTTTTAGGGGCTGGGAAGCTTTCTTT.

This clonotype has a count of ten or more. The chain has TRBV10-1 and TRBJ2-1; D remains ambiguous. This CDR3 comprises 14 residues. V was clipped by 3 bases and J by 5 bases, with 11 bases between them. Looked up from germline, CDR1 is WNHNN and CDR2 is SYGVQD (reference sequence). The CDR3 bases are TGCGCCAGCAGTGAAGGCGGTGCAAACAATGAGCAGTTCTTC. It translates to CASSEGGANNEQFF.

This clonotype was recorded a few times. J is TRBJ2-5 and V is TRBV29-1, with D possibly called TRBD1 or TRBD2 (5 bases each). Germline V CDR1 and CDR2: SQVTM, ANQGSEA. This CDR3 has 13 amino acids. Trimming cost V 2 bases and J 1 base, with 8 bases left between them. The CDR3 DNA reads as TGCAGCGTTGAAAGGGGACCCCAAGAGACCCAGTACTTC. The encoded protein is CSVERGPQETQYF.

V usage is TRBV20-1 and J usage is TRBJ1-1; a weak D match, TRBD1 (6 bases). V was trimmed by 2 bases and J by 1 base, leaving 14 bases between them. Germline values: CDR1 DFQATT, CDR2 SNEGSKA (reference sequence). The CDR3 is 15 residues long. Here the CDR3 reads CSARTSDRPNTEAFF. CDR3 in DNA: TGCAGTGCTAGAACAAGTGACAGGCCGAACACTGAAGCTTTCTTT.

At least ten counts were recorded for this clonotype. V gene TRBV7-6 combines with J gene TRBJ2-5; no definite D call. From germline, CDR1 is SGHVS and CDR2 FNYEAQ. The V gene lost 2 bases and the J gene lost 5 bases, with 9 bases spanning the gap. This CDR3 is built from 13 residues. CDR3 DNA: TGTGCCAGCAGCTTACACAACGGGGAGACCCAGTACTTC. Its translation: CASSLHNGETQYF.

This clonotype came up a few times. This chain uses TRBV29-1 with TRBJ2-1, with 7 positions matching TRBD1. This CDR3 has 13 amino acids. V lost 7 bases to trimming and J lost 5 bases; unmatched junction nucleotides: 8. Germline V gene data show CDR1 as SQVTM and CDR2 as ANQGSEA. CDR3 protein: CSDRQGSNNEQFF. The CDR3, as DNA: TGCAGCGATCGACAGGGTAGTAACAATGAGCAGTTCTTC.

This clonotype was seen repeatedly, ten times or more. This chain joins TRBV7-2 and TRBJ1-6, with a tentative D call TRBD1 (5 bases). The CDR3 is made up of 19 amino acids. V was clipped by 3 bases and J by 7 bases, with 25 bases between them. CDR1 SGHTA and CDR2 FQGNSA come from the germline V gene. The CDR3 sequence: CASSFGHGRFRGKNSPLHF. CDR3 sequence (DNA): TGTGCCAGCAGCTTTGGACACGGCCGATTTCGGGGTAAAAATTCACCCCTCCACTTT.

Only a few counts were recorded for this clonotype. The gene calls are TRBV2 and TRBJ2-7, with 7 bases identical to TRBD1. The ends lost 6 bases at V and 1 base at J; junction bases unmatched: 12. CDR3 length equals 16 residues. Germline values: CDR1 SNHLY, CDR2 FYNNEI. The CDR3 is CASRKGAGISSYEQYV. CDR3 bases: TGTGCCAGCAGGAAGGGGGCCGGGATCTCTTCCTACGAGCAGTACGTC.

The V and J genes are TRBV7-2 and TRBJ2-3; D not resolved. CDR1 is SGHTA and CDR2 is FQGNSA in the germline V gene. The V gene lost 1 base and the J gene lost 5 bases, with 7 bases spanning the gap. The CDR3 sequence is 13 residues long. CDR3 protein: CASSLVSLDTQYF. Here the CDR3 DNA reads TGTGCCAGCAGCTTAGTTTCCTTAGATACGCAGTATTTT.

This clonotype has a handful of counts. This chain uses TRBV6-1 with TRBJ1-4, with 9 bases fitting TRBD1. CDR1 is MNHNS and CDR2 is SASEGT in the germline V gene. Losses at the gene ends were 1 base for V and 6 bases for J; bases not matched to a gene: 15. This CDR3 comprises 19 residues. CDR3 amino acids: CASSEEGYRTGAGYEKLFF. DNA for the CDR3: TGTGCCAGCAGTGAAGAAGGGTACAGGACAGGGGCAGGGTATGAAAAACTGTTTTTT.

The chain recombines TRBV3-1 with TRBJ2-6; TRBD1 agrees at 7 bases. The germline gives CDR1 LGHDT, CDR2 YNNKEL (reference sequence). The CDR3 is 15 amino acids. With V trimmed by 8 bases and J by 0 bases, 4 bases remained unmatched. CDR3 amino acids: CASRTGSSGANVLTF. The CDR3 DNA sequence: TGTGCCAGCCGGACAGGCAGCTCTGGGGCCAACGTCCTGACTTTC.

This clonotype was detected ten times or more. The chain recombines TRBV11-2 with TRBJ2-5, with D perhaps matching TRBD2 (7 bases). Germline values: CDR1 SGHAT, CDR2 FQNNGV. Trimming pared 6 bases from V and 3 bases from J, leaving 20 bases between. The CDR3 is made up of 16 amino acids. The CDR3 DNA follows: TGTGCCAGCAGACCGGCTGGGGGGGGCGTAAAAGAGACCCAGTACTTC. Encoded protein: CASRPAGGGVKETQYF.

Of note for this clonotype: With a much larger clone just one base away, this may be a read error. This chain connects TRBV10-1 to TRBJ1-1; D ambiguous. Germline V lookup: CDR1 WNHNN, CDR2 SYGVQD (reference sequence). CDR3 size: 14 residues. The V gene lost 4 bases and the J gene lost 0 bases, with 9 bases spanning the gap. CDR3 sequence (DNA): TGCGCCAGCAGTGGGAACACGATGAACACTGAAGCTTTCTTT. Translated: CASSGNTMNTEAFF.

This clonotype has more than one count but fewer than ten. The rearrangement links TRBV29-1 to TRBJ2-2; 11 bases agree with TRBD2. Trimming cost V 4 bases and J 7 bases; bases outside gene matches: 5. The germline V gene has CDR1 SQVTM and CDR2 ANQGSEA. The CDR3 extends over 14 amino acids. CDR3 bases: TGCAGCGTTGGGAAGGGGACTAGCGGCGGGGAGCTGTTTTTT. Translation: CSVGKGTSGGELFF.

This clonotype was counted between two and nine times. The J gene is TRBJ1-4, the V gene TRBV6-5, with D unclear. Trimming pared 0 bases from V and 2 bases from J, leaving 7 bases between. Germline loops: CDR1 MNHEY, CDR2 SVGAGI. The length of the CDR3 is 15 residues. This CDR3 is CASSYSRGTNEKLFF. In nucleotides, the CDR3 is TGTGCCAGCAGTTACTCCCGAGGGACTAATGAAAAACTGTTTTTT.

CDR3 region: CASSPRTGGIYEQYV. The CDR3 coding sequence is TGTGCCAGCAGCCCCCGGACAGGGGGGATCTACGAGCAGTACGTC. The chain combines TRBV7-8 with TRBJ2-7; 10 bases map to TRBD1. Germline trimming cut 5 bases from V and 3 bases from J; bases unmatched to any gene: 7. This CDR3 region has 15 residues. CDR1 and CDR2 from the germline V gene are SGHVS and FQNEAQ.

In this sample, this clonotype turned up a few times. The CDR3 region has the DNA TGTGCCAGCACCCTCACCCCGGGACGGAACACTGAAGCTTTCTTT. It codes for CASTLTPGRNTEAFF. The chain is built from TRBV6-2 or TRBV6-3 and TRBJ1-1; a weak D match, TRBD1 (5 bases). CDR3 length: 15 residues. V lost 7 bases and J lost 1, with 16 bases in between. Germline lookup yields CDR1 MNHEY and CDR2 SVGEGT.

This clonotype was observed at least ten times. The chain carries TRBV20-1 and TRBJ1-1; D not certain. Germline lookup yields CDR1 DFQATT and CDR2 SNEGSKA (reference sequence). CDR3 length: 14 residues. The germline V and J ends were trimmed by 1 base and 4 bases, with 13 bases remaining between them. This CDR3 is CSARVGSSLTEAFF. The CDR3 DNA is TGCAGTGCTAGAGTTGGCAGCAGCCTCACTGAAGCTTTCTTT.

The J gene is TRBJ2-5, the V gene TRBV7-9; D is unclear. The CDR3 length is 15 residues. Germline V CDR1 and CDR2: SEHNR, FQNEAQ (reference sequence). Trimming pared 1 base from V and 1 base from J, leaving 10 bases between. CDR3 DNA sequence: TGTGCCAGCAGCTTAGTAGGGCCGACCCAAGAGACCCAGTACTTC. Its protein is CASSLVGPTQETQYF.

In this sample, this clonotype turned up many times. The chain combines TRBV12-3 or TRBV12-4 with TRBJ2-3; no definite D call. The CDR3 is 11 residues long. The ends were cut back, 5 bases at V and 2 bases at J, with 2 bases in the middle. For the CDR3, the DNA is TGTGCCAGCAGTATCACAGATACGCAGTATTTT. As protein: CASSITDTQYF.